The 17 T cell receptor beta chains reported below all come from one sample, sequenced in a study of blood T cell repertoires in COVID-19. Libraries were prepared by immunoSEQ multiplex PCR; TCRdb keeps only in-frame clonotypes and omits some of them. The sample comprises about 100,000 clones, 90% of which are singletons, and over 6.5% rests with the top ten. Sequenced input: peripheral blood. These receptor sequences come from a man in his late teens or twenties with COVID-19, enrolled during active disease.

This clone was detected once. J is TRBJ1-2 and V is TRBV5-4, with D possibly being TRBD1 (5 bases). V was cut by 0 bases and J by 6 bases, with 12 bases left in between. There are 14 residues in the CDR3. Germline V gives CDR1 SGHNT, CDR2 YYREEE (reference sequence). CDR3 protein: CASSLGAGLDGYTF. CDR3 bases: TGTGCCAGCAGCTTGGGGGCAGGGCTGGATGGCTACACCTTC.

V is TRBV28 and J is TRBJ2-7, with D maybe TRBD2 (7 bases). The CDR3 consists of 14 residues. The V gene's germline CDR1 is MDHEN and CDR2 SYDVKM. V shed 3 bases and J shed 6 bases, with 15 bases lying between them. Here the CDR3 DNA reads TGTGCCAGCAGTTTTACGGGGGGCTATCGCGAGCAGTACTTC. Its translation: CASSFTGGYREQYF. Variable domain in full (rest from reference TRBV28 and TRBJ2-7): DVKVTQSSRYLVKRTGEKVFLECVQDMDHENMFWYRQDPGLGLRLIYFSYDVKMKEKGDIPEGYSVSREKKERFSLILESASTNQTSMYLCASSFTGGYREQYFGPGTRLTVT.

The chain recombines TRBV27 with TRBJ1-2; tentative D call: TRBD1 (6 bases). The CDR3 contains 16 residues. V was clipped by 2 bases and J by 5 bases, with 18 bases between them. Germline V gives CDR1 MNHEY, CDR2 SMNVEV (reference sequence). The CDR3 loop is CASSLDHQGRVYGYTF. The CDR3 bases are TGTGCCAGCAGTTTAGACCACCAGGGGAGAGTATATGGCTACACCTTC.

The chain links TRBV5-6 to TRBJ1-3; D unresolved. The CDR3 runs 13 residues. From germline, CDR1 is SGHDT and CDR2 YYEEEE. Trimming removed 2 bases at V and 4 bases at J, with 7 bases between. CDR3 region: CASSLGAGNTIYF. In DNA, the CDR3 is TGTGCCAGCAGCTTAGGAGCCGGAAACACCATATATTTT.

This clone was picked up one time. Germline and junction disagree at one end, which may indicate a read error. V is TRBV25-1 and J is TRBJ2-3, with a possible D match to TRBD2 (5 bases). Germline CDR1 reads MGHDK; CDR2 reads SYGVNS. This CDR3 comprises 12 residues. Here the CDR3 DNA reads TGTGCCAGCAGGGGTGGGCTAGCTAGGCTCGCTTTT. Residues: CASRGGLARLAF.

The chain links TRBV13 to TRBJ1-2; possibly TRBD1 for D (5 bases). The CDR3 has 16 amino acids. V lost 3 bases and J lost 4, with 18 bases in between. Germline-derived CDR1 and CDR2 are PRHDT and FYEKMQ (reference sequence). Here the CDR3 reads CASSLGPSQRVYGYTF. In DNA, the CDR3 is TGTGCCAGCAGCTTGGGGCCCTCTCAAAGGGTCTATGGCTACACCTTC.

This CDR3 reads CASRPLSGTGGLKDTDTQYF. CDR3 coding DNA: TGTGCCAGCAGACCTTTATCCGGGACAGGGGGCTTAAAAGACACAGATACGCAGTATTTT. V usage is TRBV27 and J usage is TRBJ2-3; TRBD1 matches at 12 bases. The CDR3 loop spans 20 amino acids. Trimming cost V 6 bases and J 2 bases; bases outside gene matches: 18. The germline CDR1 and CDR2 sequences are MNHEY and SMNVEV (reference sequence).

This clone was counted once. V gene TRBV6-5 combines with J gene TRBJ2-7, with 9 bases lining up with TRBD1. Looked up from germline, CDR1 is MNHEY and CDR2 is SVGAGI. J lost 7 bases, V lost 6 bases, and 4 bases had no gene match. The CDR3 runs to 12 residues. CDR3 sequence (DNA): TGTGCCAGCAGGGGGACAGGGAGAGAGCAGTACTTC. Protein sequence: CASRGTGREQYF.

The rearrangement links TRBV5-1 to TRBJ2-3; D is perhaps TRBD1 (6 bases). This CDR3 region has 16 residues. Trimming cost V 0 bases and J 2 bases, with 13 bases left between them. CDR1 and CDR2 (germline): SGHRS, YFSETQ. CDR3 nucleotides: TGCGCCAGCAGCTTGGCCCAGGGGCGGATCACAGATACGCAGTATTTT. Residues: CASSLAQGRITDTQYF.

The CDR3 sequence: CASRRGSSGYTF. CDR3 DNA: TGTGCCAGCAGGCGCGGTTCCAGTGGCTACACCTTC. The chain is built from TRBV28 and TRBJ1-2; no definite D call. The germline V gene has CDR1 MDHEN and CDR2 SYDVKM. With 6 bases removed from V and 7 bases from J, the gap between germline ends came to 12 bases. CDR3 length: 12 amino acids.

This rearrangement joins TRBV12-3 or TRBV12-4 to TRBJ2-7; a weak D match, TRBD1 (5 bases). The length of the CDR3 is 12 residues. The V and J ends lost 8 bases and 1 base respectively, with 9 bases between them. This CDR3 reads CASGRASYEQYF. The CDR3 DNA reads TGTGCCAGCGGCAGGGCTTCCTACGAGCAGTACTTC.

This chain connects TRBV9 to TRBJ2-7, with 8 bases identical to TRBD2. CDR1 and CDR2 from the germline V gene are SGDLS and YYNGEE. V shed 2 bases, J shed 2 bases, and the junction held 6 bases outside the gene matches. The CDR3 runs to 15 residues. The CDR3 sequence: CASSVGAGETYEQYF. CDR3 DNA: TGTGCCAGCAGCGTGGGAGCGGGAGAAACCTACGAGCAGTACTTC.

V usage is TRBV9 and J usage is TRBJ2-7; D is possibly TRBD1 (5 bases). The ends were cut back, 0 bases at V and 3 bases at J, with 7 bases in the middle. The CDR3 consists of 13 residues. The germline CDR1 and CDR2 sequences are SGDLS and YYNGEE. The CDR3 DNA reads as TGTGCCAGCAGCGTAGGGACAAGCTACGAGCAGTACTTC. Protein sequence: CASSVGTSYEQYF.

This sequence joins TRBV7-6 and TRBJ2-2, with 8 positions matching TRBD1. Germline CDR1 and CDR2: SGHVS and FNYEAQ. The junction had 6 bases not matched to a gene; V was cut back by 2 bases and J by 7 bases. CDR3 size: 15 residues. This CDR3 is CASSLWQGAGGELFF. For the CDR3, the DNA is TGTGCCAGCAGCTTATGGCAGGGGGCAGGCGGGGAGCTGTTTTTT.

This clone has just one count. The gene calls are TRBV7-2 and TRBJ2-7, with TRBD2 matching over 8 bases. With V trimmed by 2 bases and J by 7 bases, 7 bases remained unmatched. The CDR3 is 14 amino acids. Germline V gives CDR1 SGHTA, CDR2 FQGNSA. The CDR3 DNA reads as TGTGCCAGCAGCTTATTTTCTAGCGGGCAAGAGCAGTACTTC. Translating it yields CASSLFSSGQEQYF.

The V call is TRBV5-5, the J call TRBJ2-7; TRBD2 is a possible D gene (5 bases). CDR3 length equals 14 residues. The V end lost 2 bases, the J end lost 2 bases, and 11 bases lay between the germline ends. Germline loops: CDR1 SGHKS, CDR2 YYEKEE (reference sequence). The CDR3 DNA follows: TGTGCCAGCAGCTTTTCGGGGAATACCTACGAGCAGTACTTC. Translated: CASSFSGNTYEQYF. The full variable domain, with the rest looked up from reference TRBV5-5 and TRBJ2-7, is DAGVTQSPTHLIKTRGQQVTLRCSPISGHKSVSWYQQVLGQGPQFIFQYYEKEERGRGNFPDRFSARQFPNYSSELNVNALLLGDSALYLCASSFSGNTYEQYFGPGTRLTVT.

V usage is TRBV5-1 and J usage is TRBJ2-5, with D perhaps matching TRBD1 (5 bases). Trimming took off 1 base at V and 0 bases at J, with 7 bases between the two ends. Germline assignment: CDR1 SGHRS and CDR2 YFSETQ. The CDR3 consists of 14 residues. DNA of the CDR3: TGCGCCAGCAGCTTGCCAGGGAACCAAGAGACCCAGTACTTC. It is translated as CASSLPGNQETQYF.